This T cell receptor beta chain appears in the sequencing data of a study of blood T cell repertoires in COVID-19. At the level of the study: Collection of acute and convalescent COVID-19 samples took place in the United States, Italy and Spain. PBMCs, B-cell-depleted T cells, or T cells were the source of the cDNA or gDNA that made up the material.

Per the authors' pipeline: Quantification of nucleated cells was approximated via reference gene primer amplification. Only in-frame clones appear in the TCRdb table, and some are missing; sequencing was by immunoSEQ multiplex PCR. V, J and clone size were drawn from that table, and D and trimming were deduced from the DNA. The table has some 62,000 clones, 65% to 80% seen once. Sequencing used peripheral blood. The clonotype comes from a woman older than 75 with active or convalescent COVID-19.

CDR3 nucleotide sequence: TGTGCCAGCAGCGCACTAGCGGGGGCCCCTAGCACAGATACGCAGTATTTT. It translates to CASSALAGAPSTDTQYF. The chain joins TRBV9 to TRBJ2-3, with 11 positions matching TRBD2. Per the germline V gene, CDR1 is SGDLS and CDR2 is YYNGEE. The CDR3 consists of 17 residues. V lost 3 bases and J lost 0; bases outside the gene matches: 6.